This T cell receptor (beta chain) was recorded in a study of beta chain features in type 1 diabetes (dated by TCRdb to 2016 to 2019). Concerning the study at large: No differences in mean age, gender distribution, total cell number or subset yield were found between patients and healthy donors. Regulatory and stem cell-like memory subsets were obtained from only 8 patients and about eight healthy donors, while naive and central memory subsets were obtained from all 30 or so donors. The study compared the TCRB repertoires of sorted circulating CD4+ T cell subsets in recently diagnosed type 1 diabetes patients with those in matched healthy donors. A total of around 110,000,000 sorted cells were examined across all samples, and RNA yield correlated strongly with the number of cells per subset.

On this clone itself: Its target antigen remains unknown. Nothing much larger sits one base from this clone, and base qualities are not available.

A single peripheral blood draw of approximately 110 mL on average was collected from each donor into heparinised tubes. Using a panel that included CD45RO, CCR7, CD25, CD127, CD95 and CD27, naive, central memory, regulatory and stem cell-like memory CD4+ T cells were sorted on a BD FACSAria II. All sorted populations exceeded 95% purity. PBMCs were separated immediately by Lymphoprep density gradient centrifugation and were stained directly, without being cultured. So that batch effects would be minimized, each experiment stained and sorted samples in pairs, pairing one healthy donor with one patient. CDR1 MNHEY and CDR2 SMNVEV were looked up in the germline V gene (reference sequence). The CDR3 runs 14 residues from the cysteine to the phenylalanine. Of the read, only the CDR3 DNA is kept; its 42 bases are in frame from base 1. The junction shows trimming of 5 bases on V and 11 bases on J, and the gene matches do not reach 14 bases of it.

The paper as a whole reports these results and caveats: Sequencing cDNA rather than genomic DNA could over-represent highly expressing activated cells, although activation and CD3 levels did not differ between groups. Because the HLA sub-analyses included only small numbers of individuals, any influence of HLA type on TCRB rearrangement was left unresolved. PCR may preferentially amplify shorter templates, but because patient and control samples were amplified and corrected together, any resulting skew would affect both groups equally. Patients with type 1 diabetes made fewer insertions and deleted more nucleotides at VDJ recombination sites, implying thymic rearrangement abnormalities. Naive, central memory and regulatory TCRB repertoires appeared to be more similar among patients than among healthy donors. In all four CD4+ subsets, TCRB CDR3 length was moderately but significantly shorter in type 1 diabetes patients.

The entire isolated RNA was reverse transcribed using the High Capacity cDNA Reverse Transcription Kit, and thus expressed TCRB transcripts were sequenced. Deep immunoSEQ sequencing was performed on naive, central memory and regulatory T cell samples, with an average of about 3.6 million total reads per sample. Sorted cells were lysed in RLT buffer, and RNA was extracted using DNase-treated RNeasy Micro or Mini kits according to cell number. Each cell subset was processed separately to prevent cross-contamination, with patient and healthy donor samples processed together. Using the immunoSEQ multiplex PCR, TCRB sequences were amplified from cDNA into 87-bp fragments spanning the CDR3 region. Amplicons were sequenced on the Illumina HiSeq platform. As for the authors' bioinformatics: Synthetic template baselines were used to correct PCR bias computationally, reads within Hamming distance 2 were collapsed together, and singletons that could not be merged were discarded. Reads were aligned against IMGT so that V, D and J genes, CDR3 length and insertions or deletions at six rearrangement sites could be assigned. Within each subset, clonotype counts were normalized to sorted cell number, after which true diversity and Gini coefficients were computed with the tcR R package. The overlap coefficient, calculated on TCRB nucleotide sequences, was used to quantify repertoire sharing. As stored in TCRdb, this immuneACCESS dataset retains in-frame rearrangements with V and J assigned. A fraction of the clones does not appear; measured against another copy, unresolved V genes explain less than half of the discrepancy, and the remainder lacks a known reason. That table is the source of V, J and clone size, and D and trimming were worked out from the DNA. In all, the sample holds 250,000 to 400,000 clones, and approximately 14% of those were seen once. Clones ranked in the top ten supply roughly 7% of the sample.

This receptor was obtained from a man under 40 in good health. The rearranged segments are TRBV27 and TRBJ1-1; 7 central bases correspond to TRBD1. The material sequenced was central memory CD4+ T cells from blood. The CDR3: CASSPGGAYFGAFF. In nucleotide form, the sequence is TGTGCCAGCAGTCCAGGGGGGGCCTACTTTGGGGCTTTCTTT.